The 7 T cell receptor beta chains reported below all come from one sample, sequenced in a study of shared clonotypes between healthy human individuals. Only CD45RO-negative cells positively selected for CCR7 counted as naive CD8 cells, so terminally differentiated effector memory CD45RA+ cells were excluded. Sequencing used immunoSEQ multiplex PCR; TCRdb keeps in-frame clones, though not all of them. In the table there are about 590,000 clones, roughly 95% of which are singletons. What was sequenced was naive CD8+ T cells sorted from blood. The receptors stem from a woman aged 25-40 years in good health.

In its sample, this clone was seen a few times. The chain couples TRBV29-1 to TRBJ2-1; D is perhaps TRBD2 (6 bases). Trimming took off 4 bases at V and 9 bases at J, with 10 bases between the two ends. Germline lookup yields CDR1 SQVTM and CDR2 ANQGSEA. The CDR3 is 11 amino acids. CDR3 nucleotides: TGCAGCGTTGGCGGCGGGGCTGAGCAGTTCTTC. This codes for CSVGGGAEQFF.

The chain links TRBV2 to TRBJ2-3; D remains ambiguous. The CDR3 contains 15 residues. The V end was cut by 2 bases, the J end by 0 bases, with 9 bases between. Looked up from germline, CDR1 is SNHLY and CDR2 is FYNNEI. CDR3 in amino acids: CASSEYGGSTDTQYF. CDR3 coding DNA: TGTGCCAGCAGTGAATACGGCGGAAGCACAGATACGCAGTATTTT.

The CDR3 DNA reads TGCGCCAGCAGCCTGACTCTGAACACCGGGGAGCTGTTTTTT. Its translation is CASSLTLNTGELFF. V is TRBV4-1 and J is TRBJ2-2, with D unclear. Trimming shortened V by 4 bases and J by 1 base, and 7 bases separated the two germline ends. CDR1 and CDR2 from the germline V gene are MGHRA and YSYEKL. This CDR3 spans 14 amino acids.

The chain joins TRBV4-1 to TRBJ1-4; perhaps TRBD1 as D (6 bases). V shed 0 bases and J shed 10 bases, with 12 bases lying between them. The CDR3 extends over 14 amino acids. Germline assignment: CDR1 MGHRA and CDR2 YSYEKL. CDR3 sequence reads: CASSQDQKGGKLFF. In DNA, the CDR3 is TGCGCCAGCAGCCAAGATCAGAAGGGGGGAAAACTGTTTTTT.

The chain has TRBV28 and TRBJ2-2, with D unresolved. Germline V gene lookup returns CDR1 MDHEN and CDR2 SYDVKM. The germline V and J ends were trimmed by 2 bases and 4 bases, with 14 bases remaining between them. This CDR3 spans 16 amino acids. The CDR3 region is CASSLVGAALTGELFF. CDR3 DNA: TGTGCCAGCAGTTTAGTCGGTGCGGCCCTCACCGGGGAGCTGTTTTTT. Using reference TRBV28 and TRBJ2-2 for the parts outside the CDR3, the full variable domain is DVKVTQSSRYLVKRTGEKVFLECVQDMDHENMFWYRQDPGLGLRLIYFSYDVKMKEKGDIPEGYSVSREKKERFSLILESASTNQTSMYLCASSLVGAALTGELFFGEGSRLTVL.

This clone was observed a few times. This chain uses TRBV27 with TRBJ1-5; no clear D. Looked up from germline, CDR1 is MNHEY and CDR2 is SMNVEV (reference sequence). The germline V and J ends were trimmed by 5 bases and 2 bases, with 7 bases remaining between them. This CDR3 contains 13 residues. The CDR3 nucleotides are TGTGCCAGCAGTCCCTTCGGCAATCAGCCCCAGCATTTT. It encodes CASSPFGNQPQHF.

The CDR3 here is CASSFGTSVDEQYF. CDR3 sequence (DNA): TGTGCCAGCAGCTTCGGGACTAGCGTGGACGAGCAGTACTTC. The chain carries TRBV5-6 and TRBJ2-7, with 10 positions matching TRBD2. The CDR3 extends over 14 amino acids. In germline, CDR1 is SGHDT, CDR2 YYEEEE. With V trimmed by 2 bases and J by 5 bases, 4 bases remained unmatched.